One and the same sample provided the 17 T cell receptor beta chains below, sequenced in a study of PD-1 blockade in classical Hodgkin lymphoma (dated by TCRdb to the early 2020s). Preparation of the library involved the immunoSEQ multiplex PCR assay. Sourced from immuneACCESS, this table was stored by TCRdb with only in-frame sequences that have V and J called. A share of the clones is absent; for the studies checked, an unresolved V gene accounts for under half, and the remainder has no known explanation. A total of more than 90,000 clones appear in this sample, 85% to 90% of them only once. 5.5% to 8.5% of the sample rests with the top ten. The time point label here, explained by the study, means: cycle 2 day 1 (C2D1) of nivolumab. Relapse after autologous stem cell transplantation had occurred in all trial patients, and cohorts A, B and C were distinguished by prior brentuximab vedotin exposure.

The specimen was peripheral blood mononuclear cells (PBMCs), collected before the second cycle of nivolumab. These receptor sequences come from a human donor with classical Hodgkin lymphoma.

The CDR3 sequence is CASSQRDRVYEQYF. CDR3 DNA sequence: TGCGCCAGCAGCCAAAGGGACAGGGTTTACGAGCAGTACTTC. This chain joins TRBV4-3 and TRBJ2-7; 9 positions agree with TRBD1. Germline loops: CDR1 LGHNA, CDR2 YSLEER. The CDR3 consists of 14 residues. The V gene end was trimmed by 2 bases and the J gene end by 4 bases; junction bases not matched to a gene: 3.

The chain uses TRBV4-1 and TRBJ2-7, with 9 bases aligning to TRBD1. CDR3 length equals 14 residues. V shed 4 bases and J 6 bases; nucleotides not matched to a gene: 7. The germline CDR1 and CDR2 sequences are MGHRA and YSYEKL. For the CDR3, the DNA is TGCGCCAGCAGCCCCGGAGGGACAGGGCCCGAGCAGTACTTC. Amino acid sequence: CASSPGGTGPEQYF.

The chain links TRBV9 to TRBJ1-1; 12 bases map to TRBD1. CDR1 is SGDLS, CDR2 YYNGEE, per germline. The length of the CDR3 is 16 residues. The ends lost 1 base at V and 2 bases at J; junction bases unmatched: 3. Here the CDR3 reads CASSVRDRGQNTEAFF. The CDR3 nucleotides read TGTGCCAGCAGCGTAAGGGACAGGGGGCAAAACACTGAAGCTTTCTTT.

The chain employs TRBV2 and TRBJ2-4; D is unresolved. The CDR3 runs 15 residues. CDR1 is SNHLY and CDR2 is FYNNEI in the germline V gene. V lost 3 bases to trimming and J lost 2 bases, with 11 bases between them. The chain's CDR3 is CASSDPVNPKNIQYF. The DNA of the CDR3 is TGTGCCAGCAGTGACCCGGTTAATCCCAAAAACATTCAGTACTTC.

The V gene is TRBV4-1, the J gene TRBJ1-1, with 10 positions matching TRBD1. Germline lookup yields CDR1 MGHRA and CDR2 YSYEKL. The CDR3 totals 16 residues. V dropped 1 base and J dropped 5; count of bases not matched to a gene: 7. CDR3 loop: CASSQGSTGGETEAFF. CDR3 sequence (DNA): TGCGCCAGCAGCCAAGGGTCGACAGGGGGCGAGACTGAAGCTTTCTTT.

This chain uses TRBV6-5 with TRBJ2-7; D is undetermined. Germline-derived CDR1 and CDR2 are MNHEY and SVGAGI. CDR3 length equals 12 residues. V was shortened by 6 bases and J by 4 bases, with 10 bases between the two germline ends. The CDR3 loop reads CASSLDGYEQYF. As DNA, the CDR3 is TGTGCCAGCAGCTTGGACGGGTACGAGCAGTACTTC.

This sequence joins TRBV27 and TRBJ2-6; D is uncertain. Per the germline V gene, CDR1 is MNHEY and CDR2 is SMNVEV (reference sequence). V lost 0 bases, J lost 0 bases, and 12 bases lay in between. There are 18 residues in the CDR3. The CDR3, as DNA: TGTGCCAGCAGTTTATCTGTCCCACACACCTCTGGGGCCAACGTCCTGACTTTC. Translation: CASSLSVPHTSGANVLTF.

The V and J genes are TRBV29-1 and TRBJ2-7; 8 bases match TRBD2. Germline lookup yields CDR1 SQVTM and CDR2 ANQGSEA. The CDR3 runs to 16 residues. After removal of 0 bases from V and 6 bases from J, the junction contained 13 bases not matched to a gene. CDR3 amino acids: CSVEDLLERGIGEQYF. DNA of the CDR3: TGCAGCGTTGAAGATCTTCTCGAGCGGGGGATTGGCGAGCAGTACTTC.

This sequence joins TRBV4-2 and TRBJ2-7; 10 bases agree with TRBD1. The V gene's germline CDR1 is LGHNA and CDR2 YNFKEQ. This CDR3 is built from 16 residues. V gave up 2 bases and J gave up 3 bases; unmatched junction bases: 7. The CDR3 region has the DNA TGTGCCAGCAGCCAACCACCGGGACAGGGGAACTACGAGCAGTACTTC. This encodes CASSQPPGQGNYEQYF.

This chain uses TRBV5-5 with TRBJ1-2; D is ambiguous. V was trimmed by 6 bases and J by 4 bases, leaving 13 bases between them. CDR1 and CDR2 from the germline V gene are SGHKS and YYEKEE (reference sequence). This CDR3 region has 13 residues. CDR3 residues: CASTGGEGYGYTF. The CDR3 DNA reads TGTGCCAGCACCGGAGGTGAGGGCTATGGCTACACCTTC.

The rearrangement uses TRBV5-4 and TRBJ2-1; a possible D gene is TRBD2 (6 bases). The germline V gene encodes CDR1 SGHNT and CDR2 YYREEE (reference sequence). With 0 bases removed from V and 6 bases from J, the gap between germline ends came to 13 bases. The CDR3 totals 15 residues. The CDR3 coding sequence is TGTGCCAGCAGCTTGGCTGCGGGGACTTTCAATGAGCAGTTCTTC. Its protein product is CASSLAAGTFNEQFF.

The CDR3 coding sequence is TGCGCCAGCAGCCAGGATACAGGCAATGAGCAGTTCTTC. Protein product: CASSQDTGNEQFF. The chain recombines TRBV4-1 with TRBJ2-1, with D perhaps TRBD1 (5 bases). There are 13 residues in the CDR3. Trimming shortened V by 3 bases and J by 6 bases, and 9 bases separated the two germline ends. The V gene's germline CDR1 is MGHRA and CDR2 YSYEKL.

CDR3 protein: CASSWGRDSGQPQHF. DNA of the CDR3: TGTGCCAGCAGTTGGGGCAGGGATTCGGGTCAGCCCCAGCATTTT. The genes are TRBV6-6 and TRBJ1-5; perhaps TRBD1 as D (5 bases). The ends were cut back, 4 bases at V and 6 bases at J, with 16 bases in the middle. This CDR3 is built from 15 residues. In germline, CDR1 is MNHNY, CDR2 SVGAGI (reference sequence).

The V call is TRBV2, the J call TRBJ1-5; D gene ambiguous. Germline CDR1 and CDR2: SNHLY and FYNNEI. V was shortened by 3 bases and J by 4 bases, with 7 bases between the two germline ends. This CDR3 has 13 residues. CDR3 region: CASSDARNQPQHF. DNA of the CDR3: TGTGCCAGCAGTGACGCCAGGAATCAGCCCCAGCATTTT.

The rearrangement uses TRBV7-8 and TRBJ2-3; D is unresolved. CDR1 is SGHVS, CDR2 FQNEAQ, per germline. There are 12 residues in the CDR3. V lost 6 bases and J 2 bases, leaving 6 bases between the germline ends. The CDR3 sequence: CASSHATDTQYF. CDR3 nucleotides: TGTGCCAGCAGTCATGCCACAGATACGCAGTATTTT.

The rearrangement uses TRBV30 and TRBJ2-7, with D uncertain. V was pared by 2 bases and J by 6 bases, with 11 bases between. The germline V gene has CDR1 GTSNPN and CDR2 SVGIG (reference sequence). This CDR3 is 12 amino acids long. CDR3 DNA: TGTGCCTGGAGTTGGATGGGAATCGAGCAGTACTTC. It yields the protein CAWSWMGIEQYF.

This sequence joins TRBV5-1 and TRBJ2-3; 7 bases map to TRBD1. The CDR3 runs 16 residues. V was pared by 0 bases and J by 1 base, with 5 bases of the junction left unmatched. Germline V gene lookup returns CDR1 SGHRS and CDR2 YFSETQ. CDR3 residues: CASSLGQGFGTDTQYF. The CDR3 DNA reads TGCGCCAGCAGCTTGGGACAGGGCTTTGGCACAGATACGCAGTATTTT.